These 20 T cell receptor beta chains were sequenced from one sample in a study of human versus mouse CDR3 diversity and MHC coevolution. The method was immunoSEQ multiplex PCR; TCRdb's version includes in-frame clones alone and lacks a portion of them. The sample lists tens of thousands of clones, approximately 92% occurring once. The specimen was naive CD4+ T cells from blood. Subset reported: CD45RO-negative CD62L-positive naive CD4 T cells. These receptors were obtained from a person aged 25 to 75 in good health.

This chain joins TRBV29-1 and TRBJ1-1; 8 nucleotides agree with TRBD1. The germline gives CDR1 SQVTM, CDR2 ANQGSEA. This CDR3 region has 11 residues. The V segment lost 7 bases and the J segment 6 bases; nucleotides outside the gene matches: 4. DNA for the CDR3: TGCAGCGCCGCCAGGGGGCCTGAAGCTTTCTTT. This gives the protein CSAARGPEAFF. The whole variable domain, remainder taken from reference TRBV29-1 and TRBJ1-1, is SAVISQKPSRDICQRGTSLTIQCQVDSQVTMMFWYRQQPGQSLTLIATANQGSEATYESGFVIDKFPISRPNLTFSTLTVSNMSPEDSSIYLCSAARGPEAFFGQGTRLTVV.

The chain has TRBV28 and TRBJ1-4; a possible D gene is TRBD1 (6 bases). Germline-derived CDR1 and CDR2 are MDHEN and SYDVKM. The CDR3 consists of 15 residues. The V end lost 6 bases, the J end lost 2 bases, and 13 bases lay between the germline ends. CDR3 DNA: TGTGCCAGCAGCAGGTACAGGGCTACTAATGAAAAACTGTTTTTT. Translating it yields CASSRYRATNEKLFF. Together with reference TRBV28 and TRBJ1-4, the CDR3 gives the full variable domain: DVKVTQSSRYLVKRTGEKVFLECVQDMDHENMFWYRQDPGLGLRLIYFSYDVKMKEKGDIPEGYSVSREKKERFSLILESASTNQTSMYLCASSRYRATNEKLFFGSGTQLSVL.

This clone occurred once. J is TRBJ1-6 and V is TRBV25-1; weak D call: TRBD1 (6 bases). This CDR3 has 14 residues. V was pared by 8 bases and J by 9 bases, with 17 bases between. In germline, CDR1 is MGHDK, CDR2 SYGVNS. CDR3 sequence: CASRTEPGGSPLHF. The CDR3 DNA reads TGTGCCAGCCGGACAGAGCCGGGGGGTTCACCCCTCCACTTT.

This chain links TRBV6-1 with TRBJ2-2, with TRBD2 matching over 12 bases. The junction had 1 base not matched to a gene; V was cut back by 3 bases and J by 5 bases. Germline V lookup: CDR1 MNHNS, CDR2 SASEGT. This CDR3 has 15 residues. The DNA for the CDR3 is TGTGCCAGCAGTGAGGGACTAGCGGGTACCGGGGAGCTGTTTTTT. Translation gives CASSEGLAGTGELFF.

CDR3: CASSKGQGRLVPRETQYF. The DNA for the CDR3 is TGTGCCAGCAGTAAGGGGCAGGGCCGGCTGGTTCCACGGGAGACCCAGTACTTC. This chain links TRBV27 with TRBJ2-5; D is perhaps TRBD1 (5 bases). Trimming left V 5 bases short and J 5 bases short, with 27 bases between. Germline CDR1 reads MNHEY; CDR2 reads SMNVEV (reference sequence). CDR3 size: 18 residues.

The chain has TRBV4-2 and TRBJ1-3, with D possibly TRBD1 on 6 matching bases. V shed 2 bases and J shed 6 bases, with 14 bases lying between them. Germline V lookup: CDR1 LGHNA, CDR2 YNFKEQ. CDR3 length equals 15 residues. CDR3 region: CASSQNQGQVNTIYF. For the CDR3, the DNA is TGTGCCAGCAGCCAAAACCAGGGGCAAGTAAACACCATATATTTT.

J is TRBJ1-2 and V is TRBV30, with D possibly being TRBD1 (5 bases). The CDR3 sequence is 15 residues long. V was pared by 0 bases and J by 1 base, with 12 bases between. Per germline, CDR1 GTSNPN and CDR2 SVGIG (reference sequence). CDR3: CAWSVQGGFNYGYTF. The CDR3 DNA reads TGTGCCTGGAGTGTCCAGGGAGGGTTTAACTATGGCTACACCTTC.

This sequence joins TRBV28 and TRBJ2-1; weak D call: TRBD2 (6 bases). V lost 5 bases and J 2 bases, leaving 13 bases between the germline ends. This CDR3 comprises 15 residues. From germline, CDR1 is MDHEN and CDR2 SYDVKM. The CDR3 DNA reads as TGTGCCAGCAGTACCCCCTCGGGAGCCTACAATGAGCAGTTCTTC. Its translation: CASSTPSGAYNEQFF.

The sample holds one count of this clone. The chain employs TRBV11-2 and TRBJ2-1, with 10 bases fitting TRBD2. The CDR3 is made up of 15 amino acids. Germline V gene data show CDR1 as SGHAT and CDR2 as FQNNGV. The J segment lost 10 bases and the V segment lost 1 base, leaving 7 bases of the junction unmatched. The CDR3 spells CASSLGTSGRREQFF. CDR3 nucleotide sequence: TGTGCCAGCAGCTTAGGGACTAGCGGACGAAGAGAGCAGTTCTTC.

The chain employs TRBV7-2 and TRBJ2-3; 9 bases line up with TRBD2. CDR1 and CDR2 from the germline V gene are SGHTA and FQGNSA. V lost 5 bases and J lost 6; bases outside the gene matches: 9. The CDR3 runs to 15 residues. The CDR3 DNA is TGTGCCAGCAGCAAGGGACTAGCCGCCCCCGATACGCAGTATTTT. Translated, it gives CASSKGLAAPDTQYF.

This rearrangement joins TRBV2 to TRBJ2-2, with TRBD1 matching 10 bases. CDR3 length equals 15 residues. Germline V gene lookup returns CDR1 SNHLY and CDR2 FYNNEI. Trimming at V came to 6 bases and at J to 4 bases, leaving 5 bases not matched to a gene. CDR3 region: CASRTGGVGTGELFF. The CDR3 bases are TGTGCCAGCAGGACAGGGGGCGTAGGCACCGGGGAGCTGTTTTTT.

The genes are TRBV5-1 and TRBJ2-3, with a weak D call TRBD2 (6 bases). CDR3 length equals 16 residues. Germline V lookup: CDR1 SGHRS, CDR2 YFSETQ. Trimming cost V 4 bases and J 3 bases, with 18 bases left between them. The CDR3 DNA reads TGCGCCAGCAGCCACTCCGGGACTCCACGAACAGATACGCAGTATTTT. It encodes CASSHSGTPRTDTQYF.

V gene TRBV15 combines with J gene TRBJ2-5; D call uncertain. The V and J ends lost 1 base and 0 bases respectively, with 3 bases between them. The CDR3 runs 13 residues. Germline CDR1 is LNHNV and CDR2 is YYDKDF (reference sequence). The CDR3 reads CATSRGDQETQYF. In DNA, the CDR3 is TGTGCCACCAGCAGAGGAGACCAAGAGACCCAGTACTTC.

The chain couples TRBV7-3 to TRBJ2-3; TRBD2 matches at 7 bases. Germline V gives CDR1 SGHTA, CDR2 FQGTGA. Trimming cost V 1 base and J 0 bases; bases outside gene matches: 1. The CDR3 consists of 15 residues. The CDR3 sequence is CASSLISGSTDTQYF. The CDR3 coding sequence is TGTGCCAGCAGCTTAATTAGCGGGAGCACAGATACGCAGTATTTT.

This CDR3 reads CASSRGRGVRTSGRGRNEQFF. CDR3 coding DNA: TGTGCCAGCTCACGCGGCAGGGGCGTAAGGACTAGCGGGAGAGGAAGGAATGAGCAGTTCTTC. This chain joins TRBV18 and TRBJ2-1; the match to TRBD2 covers 13 bases. The germline CDR1 and CDR2 sequences are KGHSH and LQKENI. J lost 7 bases, V lost 4 bases, and 22 bases had no gene match. The CDR3 loop spans 21 amino acids. Filled out from reference TRBV18 and TRBJ2-1, the complete variable domain reads NAGVMQNPRHLVRRRGQEARLRCSPMKGHSHVYWYRQLPEEGLKFMVYLQKENIIDESGMPKERFSAEFPKEGPSILRIQQVVRGDSAAYFCASSRGRGVRTSGRGRNEQFFGPGTRLTVL.

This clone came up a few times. In nucleotides, the CDR3 is TGTGCCAGCAGGGACTCCGGTGGAAACACCATATATTTT. It specifies CASRDSGGNTIYF. The chain combines TRBV2 with TRBJ1-3; the D is unclear. With 6 bases removed from V and 3 bases from J, the gap between germline ends came to 9 bases. The CDR3 extends over 13 amino acids. Germline V CDR1 and CDR2: SNHLY, FYNNEI.

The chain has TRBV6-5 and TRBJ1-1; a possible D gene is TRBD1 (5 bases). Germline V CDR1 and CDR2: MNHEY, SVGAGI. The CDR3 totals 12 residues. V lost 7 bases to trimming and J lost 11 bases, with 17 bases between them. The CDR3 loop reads CASIPPGRGAFF. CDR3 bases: TGTGCCAGCATCCCCCCGGGGCGGGGGGCTTTCTTT.

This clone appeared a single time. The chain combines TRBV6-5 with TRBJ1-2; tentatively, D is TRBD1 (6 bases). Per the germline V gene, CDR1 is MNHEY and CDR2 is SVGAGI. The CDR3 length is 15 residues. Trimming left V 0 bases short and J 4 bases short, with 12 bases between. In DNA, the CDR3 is TGTGCCAGCAGTTACTCGGGGGCACCCCTCTATGGCTACACCTTC. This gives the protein CASSYSGAPLYGYTF.

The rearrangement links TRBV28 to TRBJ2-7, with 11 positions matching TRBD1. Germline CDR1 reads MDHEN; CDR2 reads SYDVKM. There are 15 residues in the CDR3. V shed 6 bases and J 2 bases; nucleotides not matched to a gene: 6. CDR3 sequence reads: CASSTQGQGAYEQYF. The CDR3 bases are TGTGCCAGCAGCACTCAGGGACAGGGGGCCTACGAGCAGTACTTC.

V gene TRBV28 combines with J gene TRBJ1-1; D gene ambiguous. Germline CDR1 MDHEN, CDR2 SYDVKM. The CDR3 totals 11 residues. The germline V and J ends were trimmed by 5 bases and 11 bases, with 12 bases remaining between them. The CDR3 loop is CASSIRSGAFF. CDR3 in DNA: TGTGCCAGCAGTATTCGCTCCGGTGCTTTCTTT. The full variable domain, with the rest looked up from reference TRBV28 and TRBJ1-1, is DVKVTQSSRYLVKRTGEKVFLECVQDMDHENMFWYRQDPGLGLRLIYFSYDVKMKEKGDIPEGYSVSREKKERFSLILESASTNQTSMYLCASSIRSGAFFGQGTRLTVV.